The present TCR beta chain was sequenced within a study of blood T cell repertoires in COVID-19. Across the study: Material from acute and convalescent COVID-19 was sourced from the United States, Italy and Spain.

V lost 1 base, J lost 7 bases, and 11 bases lay in between. The CDR3 consists of 14 residues. CDR1 is LGHDT, CDR2 YNNKEL, per germline (reference sequence). Original analysis: It was from reference gene primer amplification that nucleated cell counts were estimated. Measured with immunoSEQ multiplex PCR; TCRdb has only the in-frame clones, and not every one. That table is the source of V, J and clone size, and D and trimming were worked out from the DNA. This table has fewer than 90,000 clones, about four fifths appearing once. The gene calls are TRBV3-1 (or the pseudogene TRBV3-2) and TRBJ1-5, with D uncertain. Specimen: peripheral blood. This TCR was recovered from a man aged 50-59 years with acute or convalescent COVID-19. The CDR3, as DNA: TGTGCCAGCAGCCAAGGCCAGAATATCCAGCCCCAGCATTTT. Residues: CASSQGQNIQPQHF.